This is a list of T cell receptor beta chains from one sample in a study of blood T cells in healthy people across ages. TCRdb reprocessed the 5' RACE reads with MiXCR, giving one entry per CDR3 protein. The sample lists around 1,500,000 distinct CDR3 sequences, approximately 28% occurring once. The sample comprised blood. The receptors derive from a woman aged 25-40 years in good health. Both conserved end residues are part of each CDR3. A D gene is named only where the DNA matches it firmly. Clone size is stated in some rows and not others, as once, few, many or a class when expanded.

V gene	clone size	D gene	J gene	CDR3 length	CDR3 protein	CDR3 DNA
TRBV3-1	NA	NA	TRBJ2-3	14	CASSQDFEVTGQYF	TGTGCCAGCAGCCAAGATTTTGAGGTGACGGGGCAGTATTTT
TRBV5-5	few	NA	TRBJ2-1	14	CASSFTATLDEQFF	TGTGCCAGCAGCTTCACAGCTACCCTCGATGAGCAGTTCTTC
TRBV6-5	many	TRBD2	TRBJ2-1	13	CATASGSSNEQFF	TGTGCCACGGCTAGCGGGAGTAGCAATGAGCAGTTCTTC
TRBV7-2	few	NA	TRBJ2-3	15	CASSLARGNTDTQYF	TGTGCCAGCAGCTTAGCGCGGGGTAACACAGATACGCAGTATTTT
TRBV20-1	NA	TRBD1	TRBJ1-1	14	CSARSRQGWTEAFF	TGCAGTGCTAGATCTCGACAGGGATGGACTGAAGCTTTCTTT
TRBV7-9	NA	NA	TRBJ2-3	14	CASSLFYPTDTQYF	TGTGCCAGCAGCTTATTCTACCCCACAGATACGCAGTATTTT
TRBV29-1	NA	NA	TRBJ2-1	14	CSVARSQPTDEQFF	TGCAGCGTTGCGAGATCGCAACCGACAGATGAGCAGTTCTTC
TRBV6-6	few	TRBD1	TRBJ1-5	14	CASSPDREEQPQHF	TGTGCCAGCAGTCCGGACAGGGAGGAGCAGCCCCAGCATTTT
TRBV5-1	few	NA	TRBJ1-1	15	CAGSSQGEVNTEAFF	TGCGCCGGCAGTTCTCAAGGGGAAGTGAACACTGAAGCTTTCTTT
TRBV5-1	NA	NA	TRBJ2-7	15	CASSFNSNSGTEQYF	TGCGCCAGCAGCTTCAATTCCAATTCAGGGACCGAGCAGTACTTC
TRBV7-2	many	NA	TRBJ2-5	12	CASSLSSGTQYF	TGTGCCAGCAGCCTGTCGTCGGGGACCCAGTACTTC
TRBV24-1	NA	TRBD2	TRBJ2-1	15	CATSEGGLAGAEQFF	TGTGCCACCAGTGAGGGGGGACTAGCGGGAGCTGAGCAGTTCTTC
TRBV12-3/TRBV12-4	NA	TRBD1	TRBJ1-1	13	CASSRMDRASAFF	TGTGCCAGCAGCCGTATGGACAGGGCGTCAGCTTTCTTT
TRBV7-2	many	NA	TRBJ2-5	14	CASSPSQGGETQYF	TGTGCCAGCAGCCCTTCTCAGGGCGGAGAGACCCAGTACTTC
TRBV30	NA	TRBD2	TRBJ2-4	13	CAWNGGRNHIQYF	TGTGCCTGGAACGGCGGGAGGAACCACATTCAGTACTTC
TRBV18	NA	NA	TRBJ2-7	16	CASSRMDSPLSYEQYF	TGTGCCAGCTCACGAATGGATTCCCCTCTAAGCTACGAGCAGTACTTC
TRBV20-1	NA	NA	TRBJ2-7	12	CRAPDGTYEQYF	TGCAGGGCTCCCGACGGGACCTACGAGCAGTACTTC
TRBV20-1	NA	NA	TRBJ1-5	13	CSAKSRENQPQHF	TGCAGTGCTAAATCCCGCGAGAATCAGCCCCAGCATTTT
TRBV20-1	few	NA	TRBJ1-1	11	CSAVIDTEAFF	TGCAGTGCTGTTATTGATACTGAAGCTTTCTTT
TRBV29-1	NA	NA	TRBJ1-4	13	CSVVAGPRLELFF	TGCAGCGTTGTTGCGGGGCCTAGGTTAGAACTGTTTTTT
TRBV11-2	NA	NA	TRBJ1-1	17	CASSWGGRRGRDTEAFF	TGTGCCAGCAGCTGGGGGGGACGACGGGGGCGCGACACTGAAGCTTTCTTT
TRBV19	few	TRBD2	TRBJ2-7	13	CASSDSGRTEQYF	TGTGCCAGTAGTGATAGCGGGAGAACCGAGCAGTACTTC
TRBV15	NA	NA	TRBJ1-5	13	CATADRTNQPQHF	TGTGCCACCGCCGACAGGACTAATCAGCCCCAGCATTTT
TRBV7-2	NA	NA	TRBJ1-1	14	CASSSRRSNTEAFF	TGTGCCAGCAGCTCCCGGAGGTCTAACACTGAAGCTTTCTTT
TRBV2	few	NA	TRBJ2-1	10	CASSENRQFF	TGTGCCAGCAGTGAAAATAGGCAGTTCTTC
TRBV20-1	NA	TRBD1	TRBJ1-4	14	CSATAGGNNEKLFF	TGCAGTGCTACCGCAGGGGGCAATAATGAAAAACTGTTTTTT
TRBV27	few	TRBD2	TRBJ2-3	17	CASRRLAGGPSTDTQYF	TGTGCCAGCCGACGACTAGCGGGGGGGCCGAGCACAGATACGCAGTATTTT
TRBV20-1	NA	NA	TRBJ2-7	12	CSAIRSYNEQYF	TGCAGTGCTATCCGGAGTTACAATGAGCAGTACTTC
TRBV2	NA	TRBD2	TRBJ2-7	15	CASSEWLAGGREQYF	TGTGCCAGCAGTGAATGGCTAGCGGGGGGGCGAGAGCAGTACTTC
TRBV14	few	NA	TRBJ2-1	16	CASSVTLLAVFGEQFF	TGTGCCAGCAGCGTAACGCTCCTAGCTGTTTTCGGTGAGCAGTTCTTC
TRBV19	NA	NA	TRBJ1-2	12	CASTTGEDGYTF	TGTGCCAGTACCACAGGCGAGGATGGCTACACCTTC
TRBV28	NA	NA	TRBJ2-1	14	CASSIGGQGGKKFF	TGTGCCAGCAGTATAGGCGGGCAAGGGGGGAAAAAGTTCTTC
TRBV12-3/TRBV12-4	NA	TRBD1	TRBJ2-7	12	CANGQGSYEQYF	TGTGCCAACGGACAGGGCTCCTACGAGCAGTACTTC
TRBV4-1	NA	TRBD1	TRBJ1-6	17	CASSQEPWDSDNSPLHF	TGCGCCAGCAGCCAAGAACCTTGGGACAGCGATAATTCACCCCTCCACTTT
TRBV3-1	NA	TRBD2	TRBJ2-1	15	CASSPTSGVNNEQFF	TGTGCCAGCAGCCCTACTAGCGGGGTCAACAATGAGCAGTTCTTC
TRBV20-1	few	NA	TRBJ2-2	14	CSASGKANTGELFF	TGCAGTGCTAGCGGGAAGGCGAACACCGGGGAGCTGTTTTTT
TRBV7-9	NA	NA	TRBJ2-7	12	CASSLGSLGQYF	TGTGCCAGCAGCTTAGGCTCGTTGGGCCAGTACTTC
TRBV27	NA	TRBD1	TRBJ1-2	13	CTSSFQGGYGYTF	TGTACCAGCAGTTTTCAGGGGGGATATGGCTACACCTTC
TRBV30	few	NA	TRBJ2-6	14	CAWSVQAGANVLTF	TGTGCCTGGAGTGTACAGGCTGGGGCCAACGTCCTGACTTTC
TRBV2	many	TRBD2	TRBJ2-5	14	CASSKGLAEETQYF	TGCGCCAGCAGCAAGGGACTAGCAGAAGAGACCCAGTACTTC
TRBV29-1	many	NA	TRBJ2-7	12	CSVEGTAYEQYF	TGCAGCGTTGAAGGGACAGCCTACGAGCAGTACTTC
TRBV4-2	NA	NA	TRBJ2-3	16	CASSQDAGQGFGTQYF	TGTGCCAGCAGCCAAGACGCGGGTCAGGGTTTTGGAACGCAGTATTTT
TRBV7-2	NA	NA	TRBJ2-7	16	CASSLGRQSYSYEQYF	TGTGCCAGCAGCTTAGGGCGTCAGTCTTATTCCTACGAGCAGTACTTC
TRBV2	NA	TRBD2	TRBJ2-7	14	CASSDEREDPEQYF	TGTGCCAGCAGTGATGAGCGGGAGGATCCTGAGCAGTACTTC
TRBV20-1	NA	TRBD2	TRBJ2-1	16	CSARVSGGVSYNEQFF	TGCAGTGCTAGAGTTAGCGGGGGTGTCTCCTACAATGAGCAGTTCTTC
TRBV6-6	NA	NA	TRBJ1-6	11	CASSYPGPLHF	TGTGCCAGCAGTTACCCGGGACCCCTCCACTTT
TRBV20-1	few	NA	TRBJ2-1	12	CSAWTTSNEQFF	TGCAGTGCCTGGACTACCTCCAATGAGCAGTTCTTC
TRBV7-2	many	TRBD2	TRBJ2-7	17	CASSPWVIAGATYEQYF	TGTGCCAGCAGCCCCTGGGTGATAGCGGGAGCAACCTACGAGCAGTACTTC
TRBV6-5	few	NA	TRBJ2-5	13	CVSSYSDGETQYF	TGTGTCAGCAGTTACTCCGACGGAGAGACCCAGTACTTC
TRBV9	NA	TRBD1	TRBJ2-7	17	CASSADVGQGRSYEQYF	TGTGCCAGCAGCGCCGATGTGGGACAGGGGAGATCCTACGAGCAGTACTTC
TRBV9	NA	TRBD2	TRBJ2-1	16	CASSVRLAGGCNEQFF	TGTGCCAGCAGCGTCCGACTAGCGGGAGGTTGCAATGAGCAGTTCTTC
TRBV10-3	few	NA	TRBJ2-7	14	CAISPRDANYEQYF	TGTGCCATCAGCCCCCGGGACGCTAACTACGAGCAGTACTTC
TRBV27	few	TRBD1	TRBJ1-6	16	CASSSFLGQGGSPLHF	TGTGCCAGCAGTTCCTTCCTGGGACAGGGGGGATCACCCCTCCACTTT
TRBV14	once	TRBD2	TRBJ2-1	16	CASSPVSSGRANEQFF	TGTGCCAGCAGCCCTGTTTCGAGCGGGAGGGCCAATGAGCAGTTCTTT
TRBV20-1	many	NA	TRBJ2-3	11	CSAINTDTQYF	TGCAGTGCTATCAACACAGATACGCAGTATTTT
TRBV18	many	TRBD2	TRBJ2-1	16	CASSPLGGGTYNEQFF	TGTGCCAGCTCACCACTCGGCGGGGGGACCTACAATGAGCAGTTCTTC
TRBV2	NA	TRBD2	TRBJ2-1	15	CASRETSGGANEQFF	TGTGCCAGCAGGGAGACTAGCGGGGGGGCCAATGAGCAGTTCTTC
TRBV2	few	NA	TRBJ1-5	15	CASSPEQASNQPQHF	TGTGCCAGCAGTCCTGAACAGGCTAGCAATCAGCCCCAGCATTTT
TRBV3-1	NA	NA	TRBJ2-7	12	CASEGLAYEQYF	TGTGCCTCCGAGGGGCTAGCCTACGAGCAGTACTTC
TRBV11-2	NA	TRBD2	TRBJ2-1	16	CASSLLGTIPYNEQFF	TGTGCCAGCAGCTTGCTTGGGACTATCCCCTACAATGAGCAGTTCTTC